This T cell receptor beta chain was captured by sequencing in a study of OX40 agonist ivuxolimab in advanced cancers. About the research overall: Ivuxolimab, an agonist antibody against OX40 (CD134), was given to patients. Partial responses were achieved by three patients: one hepatocellular carcinoma, two cutaneous melanoma.

TCRdb's copy holds only in-frame clones and misses some; the assay was immunoSEQ multiplex PCR. The sample yields fewer than 30,000 clones, over 75% seen once. This clone was seen only once. This clonotype was obtained from an adult with an advanced solid tumor such as melanoma, head and neck, liver or kidney cancer. The input for sequencing was CD4+ or CD8+ T cells sorted from blood, taken in a trial of the OX40 agonist ivuxolimab.

CDR3 sequence: CASSLSPGQGGNEQFF. CDR3 nucleotides: TGTGCCAGCAGCCTGTCACCGGGACAGGGAGGCAATGAGCAGTTCTTC. The V call is TRBV4-2, the J call TRBJ2-1; 9 bases agree with TRBD1. With 4 bases clipped from V and 6 bases from J, the junction kept 10 bases outside the gene matches. The CDR3 is made up of 16 amino acids. The germline V gene encodes CDR1 LGHNA and CDR2 YNFKEQ.